Each of the 2 T cell receptor beta chains below was sequenced from the same sample in a study of shared clonotypes between healthy human individuals. Repertoires were generated with immunoSEQ multiplex PCR, while TCRdb's copy carries only in-frame clones and drops some. The data contain about 2 million clones, roughly 95% of them singletons. Naive CD8 cells, CD45RO-negative and positively selected for CCR7, excluded terminally differentiated effector memory CD45RA+ cells. The sample consisted of naive CD8+ T cells sorted from blood. Source of these receptors: a man between 18 and 35 years old in good health.

The chain links TRBV5-1 to TRBJ2-2; maybe TRBD1 (6 bases). The CDR3 has 12 amino acids. The ends were cut back, 7 bases at V and 7 bases at J, with 11 bases in the middle. Germline CDR1 and CDR2: SGHRS and YFSETQ. In DNA form, the CDR3 reads TGCGCCAGCGAAAAGGACAGCGGGGAGCTGTTTTTT. It specifies CASEKDSGELFF. Together with reference TRBV5-1 and TRBJ2-2, the CDR3 gives the full variable domain: KAGVTQTPRYLIKTRGQQVTLSCSPISGHRSVSWYQQTPGQGLQFLFEYFSETQRNKGNFPGRFSGRQFSNSRSEMNVSTLELGDSALYLCASEKDSGELFFGEGSRLTVL.

This clone appeared a single time. The chain employs TRBV6-6 and TRBJ2-2, with no clear D. V lost 6 bases and J 8 bases, leaving 10 bases between the germline ends. Germline V gives CDR1 MNHNY, CDR2 SVGAGI (reference sequence). This CDR3 is 12 amino acids long. CDR3 DNA sequence: TGTGCCAGCAGCGGAACTGCGGGGGAGCTGTTTTTT. Its translation is CASSGTAGELFF.